The entry below describes one TCR beta chain. Its antigen is unknown. The CDR3 extends over 14 amino acids. Germline V gives CDR1 SEHNR, CDR2 FQNEAQ (reference sequence). This sample is drawn from a study of OX40 agonist ivuxolimab in advanced cancers. Study in general: Patients receiving dose escalation had hepatocellular carcinoma, melanoma, renal cell or head and neck cancer. Whole-study findings and limits: Expanded clones were, on average, more numerous among CD8+ T cells than CD4+. No determination was made of the antigen specificity of the expanded peripheral T cells. Those patients achieving a partial response at 0.1-3.0 mg/kg showed among the lowest clonal expansion.

Here immunoSEQ multiplex PCR was the method, and the copy in TCRdb shows in-frame clones only, minus some. The top ten hold around 9.3% of the sample, which has about 54,000 clones, 75% to 95% seen once. This rearrangement joins TRBV7-9 to TRBJ2-5; TRBD1 is a possible D gene (5 bases). With the DNA end fitting TRBJ2-7 better, the J assignment may be wrong. This clonotype was obtained from an adult with an advanced solid tumor such as melanoma, head and neck, liver or kidney cancer. This specimen was CD4+ or CD8+ T cells sorted from blood, taken in a trial of the OX40 agonist ivuxolimab. The CDR3 DNA reads as TGTGCCAGCAGCTTATCCCAGGGTTACCACGAGCAGTACTTC. This sequence encodes CASSLSQGYHEQYF.